These T cell receptor beta chains were read from a single sample in a study of T cells after yellow fever vaccination. One entry per CDR3 protein, called by TCRdb with MiXCR from the 5' RACE reads. Among around 310,000 distinct CDR3 sequences listed, about 4% were seen once. The material was PBMCs, obtained 5 days after the yellow fever booster vaccination. These receptors all come from a man in his late teens or twenties who received the YFV17D yellow fever vaccine. Each CDR3 is given with its conserved first and last residue. Each record gives: D gene, V gene, clone size, J gene, CDR3 DNA, CDR3 protein. D genes are given only for firm matches. Not every row has a clone size; where given, it reads once, few, many or a size class.

-	TRBV29-1	few	TRBJ2-3	TGCAGCGTCGTTCGGGGGGCGGGCACAGATACGCAGTATTTT	CSVVRGAGTDTQYF
-	TRBV13	-	TRBJ1-4	TGTGCCAGCAGCTTGGGGAGGACCTCCCAAAAACTGTTTTTT	CASSLGRTSQKLFF
-	TRBV7-9	-	TRBJ1-1	TGTGCCAGCAGCTTATGGGACACTTATTCGAACACTGAAGCTTTCTTT	CASSLWDTYSNTEAFF
TRBD1	TRBV3-1	many	TRBJ1-1	TGTGCCAGCAGCCTCAGGACAGGGTTAACTGAAGCTTTCTTT	CASSLRTGLTEAFF
-	TRBV7-2	few	TRBJ1-4	TGTGCCAGCAGCTTCAGTGCGACTAATGAAAAACTGTTTTTT	CASSFSATNEKLFF
-	TRBV7-9	few	TRBJ1-4	TGTGCCAGCGGCTGGACACTACCGGAGGGGGAAAAACTGTTTTTT	CASGWTLPEGEKLFF
-	TRBV18	few	TRBJ1-5	TGTGCCAGCTCACCACTGGCGACGGTTAGCAATCAGCCCCAGCATTTT	CASSPLATVSNQPQHF
TRBD2	TRBV6-5	many	TRBJ2-3	TGTGCCAGCAGTTCAGGGACTATAAGAGATACGCAGTATTTT	CASSSGTIRDTQYF
TRBD1	TRBV6-6	many	TRBJ2-7	TGTGCCAGCAGTTACCAGGGGGCCTACGAGCAGTACTTC	CASSYQGAYEQYF
-	TRBV6-6	-	TRBJ2-1	TGTGCCATCGGAGTTGGTAATGAGCAGTTCTTC	CAIGVGNEQFF
TRBD1	TRBV6-5	many	TRBJ1-1	TGTGCCAGCAGTTATAGGACAGGAGGGACTGAAGCTTTCTTT	CASSYRTGGTEAFF
-	TRBV9	-	TRBJ1-3	TGTGCCAGCAGCGTAGGGGATAACGCTGGAAACACCATATATTTT	CASSVGDNAGNTIYF
-	TRBV7-2	few	TRBJ2-3	TGTGCCAGCAGCTTAGTCAGCCGGGGACGCGCGGCAGATACGCAGTATTTT	CASSLVSRGRAADTQYF
TRBD1	TRBV7-8	few	TRBJ1-3	TGTGCCAGCAGCTTAGGCAGGGGGGGTGGAAACACCATATATTTT	CASSLGRGGGNTIYF
-	TRBV4-1	many	TRBJ2-5	TGCGCCAGCAGCCAAGTGGTTTTAGAGACCCAGTACTTC	CASSQVVLETQYF
-	TRBV3-1	few	TRBJ2-5	TGTGCCAGCAGCCCCCAAGGGGGGACCTTTCCGTACCAAGAGACCCAGTACTTC	CASSPQGGTFPYQETQYF
-	TRBV9	many	TRBJ2-1	TGTGCCAGCAGCCTAGGAGGGGGCCAGTACAATGAGCAGTTCTTC	CASSLGGGQYNEQFF
-	TRBV2	-	TRBJ1-5	TGTGCCAGCAGTGAGGAAGGGTCAGGTCAGCCCCAGCATTTT	CASSEEGSGQPQHF
TRBD1	TRBV4-3	many	TRBJ1-1	TGCGCCAGCAGCCTGTGGACAGGGGGGAACACTGAAGCTTTCTTT	CASSLWTGGNTEAFF
-	TRBV25-1	few	TRBJ2-3	TGTGCCAGCAGGACAACAGGCGATACGCAGTATTTT	CASRTTGDTQYF
-	TRBV7-9	many	TRBJ1-3	TGTGCCAGCAGCTTTCCGAGGGGACGGGGAAACACCATATATTTT	CASSFPRGRGNTIYF
-	TRBV6-6	many	TRBJ2-3	TGTGCCAGCAGTTACACGGGAATCAGCACAGATACGCAGTATTTT	CASSYTGISTDTQYF
TRBD2	TRBV5-1	many	TRBJ2-7	TGCGCCAGCAGCTTCGCGGGGGACCTCTACGAGCAGTACTTC	CASSFAGDLYEQYF
TRBD1	TRBV5-1	few	TRBJ2-1	TGCGCCAGCAGCACCACCGGGACAGGTCCGAATGAGCAGTTCTTC	CASSTTGTGPNEQFF
TRBD2	TRBV12-3/TRBV12-4	-	TRBJ2-3	TGTGCCAGCGTGTTAGCGGGGGGGAAAGATACGCAGTATTTT	CASVLAGGKDTQYF
-	TRBV13	few	TRBJ2-1	TGTGCCAGCAGCTTACTTGGCAGGGTCTCCTACAATGAGCAGTTCTTC	CASSLLGRVSYNEQFF
TRBD1	TRBV5-1	many	TRBJ2-4	TGCGCCAGCAGCTTGGCCTACAGGGGTCGCGCCAAAAACATTCAGTACTTC	CASSLAYRGRAKNIQYF
-	TRBV29-1	many	TRBJ2-3	TGCAGCGTTGAAGGGAAGGGAGTGATCACAGATACGCAGTATTTT	CSVEGKGVITDTQYF
TRBD1	TRBV5-1	many	TRBJ1-4	TGCGCCAGCAGTGCCGGGACAGAGAATGAAAAACTGTTTTTT	CASSAGTENEKLFF
-	TRBV7-2	few	TRBJ1-5	TGTGCCAGCAGCTTTCCGGGGGGCAATCAGCCCCAGCATTTT	CASSFPGGNQPQHF
TRBD1	TRBV4-3	many	TRBJ2-2	TGCGCCAGCAGCCAAGATCTCTGGCGACAGGGGCCCCTGGAGGAGCTGTTTTTT	CASSQDLWRQGPLEELFF
-	TRBV4-3	-	TRBJ2-7	TGCGCCAGCAGCCAAGAATGGGACACCTCCTACGAGCAGTACTTC	CASSQEWDTSYEQYF
TRBD1	TRBV6-2/TRBV6-3	few	TRBJ2-2	TGTGCCAGCAGTCGCCGGGACAGGGCCCGCAGGTTGAGCGGGGAGCTGTTTTTT	CASSRRDRARRLSGELFF
-	TRBV5-6	few	TRBJ1-1	TGTGCCAGCAGCTATTTGCCCAATGAAGCTTTCTTT	CASSYLPNEAFF
TRBD2	TRBV7-2	-	TRBJ2-1	TGTGCCAGCACAGCCTCGAGCGGGGGGTACAATGAGCAGTTCTTC	CASTASSGGYNEQFF
TRBD1	TRBV7-3	-	TRBJ2-7	TGTGCCAGCAGCTCCAGGGGGCATAGCTCCTACGAGCAGTACTTC	CASSSRGHSSYEQYF
-	TRBV12-3/TRBV12-4	many	TRBJ1-1	TGTGCCAGCAACAGAGAGAGAAACACTGAAGCTTTCTTT	CASNRERNTEAFF
-	TRBV5-1	few	TRBJ2-4	TGCGCCAGCAGCTTGGCCGGTGGGCTAGCCAAAAACATTCAGTACTTC	CASSLAGGLAKNIQYF
TRBD1	TRBV10-3	many	TRBJ2-5	TGTGCCATCAGTGAAGGACAGGGGCAAGAGACCCAGTACTTC	CAISEGQGQETQYF
-	TRBV20-1	many	TRBJ1-1	TGCAGTGCTAGTACGGCAAGCACTGAAGCTTTCTTT	CSASTASTEAFF
-	TRBV4-2	few	TRBJ2-3	TGTGCCAGCAGCTATACTCGCGGGAAGACAGATACGCAGTATTTT	CASSYTRGKTDTQYF
TRBD1	TRBV7-2	many	TRBJ1-5	TGTGCCAGCAGCCGGGACAGGGAAGTTCAGCCCCAGCATTTT	CASSRDREVQPQHF
TRBD2	TRBV7-2	-	TRBJ2-1	TGTGCCAGCAGCTCGGGCCTACCACTAGCGGGGGGCCGCTACACATCCTACAATGAGCAGTTCTTC	CASSSGLPLAGGRYTSYNEQFF